Below, one T cell receptor beta chain is given with its context. V trimming: 6 bases; J trimming: 2 bases; junction bases outside the gene matches: 9. Germline V gene data show CDR1 as MNHEY and CDR2 as SVGAGI. This CDR3 comprises 15 residues. This sample is part of a study of blood T cell repertoires in COVID-19. The overall study: The United States, Italy and Spain provided the acute and convalescent COVID-19 samples. T cells, B-cell-depleted T cells, or PBMCs provided the cDNA or gDNA that served as material.

Original processing notes: Nucleated cell number was recorded as an estimate derived from reference gene primer amplification. Sequencing was performed with immunoSEQ multiplex PCR; in TCRdb, only in-frame clones are kept and a portion is missing. V, J and clone size reflect that table, while D and trimming were determined from the DNA. The table shows 80,000 to 90,000 clones, with roughly 89% occurring only once. Sequencing used peripheral blood. This receptor was taken from a man aged 60-69 years with acute or convalescent COVID-19. The rearrangement joins TRBV6-5 to TRBJ1-2, with 7 bases that match TRBD1. DNA for the CDR3: TGTGCCAGCAGGACACCATCGACAGGGAACTATGGCTACACCTTC. It encodes CASRTPSTGNYGYTF.